The TCR beta chain described here comes from a study of regulatory T cells in long-lasting Graves disease. Broader study findings: Persistent Graves' disease cases displayed lower TCR diversity than newly diagnosed ones.

From germline, CDR1 is SGHTA and CDR2 FQGNSA. Between the trimmed V and J ends, which lost 2 bases and 7 bases, there was a span of 17 bases. The CDR3 contains 15 residues. Arm-PCR with iRepertoire HTBI primers amplified the CDR3 regions for these TCR beta libraries. TCRdb redid the calling of the multiplex PCR reads with MiXCR, one entry per CDR3 protein. There are 300,000 to 400,000 distinct CDR3 sequences in the sample; around 20% occur only once, and 29% lies in the top ten. On this clonotype: The antigen is unknown.

This sample's time point: persistent/refractory GD, antithyroid drugs over 5 years with positive TRAb. PBMCs were the source of the RNA used for TCR sequencing. The sequencing used peripheral blood mononuclear cells (PBMCs), collected when the disease was refractory, from a patient treated with antithyroid drugs. The receptor was derived from a female donor with Graves disease. This sequence joins TRBV7-2 and TRBJ1-1, with D perhaps matching TRBD1 (5 bases). The CDR3 protein is CASSLYSGKADEAFF. The CDR3 nucleotides are TGTGCCAGCAGCTTATACTCAGGGAAAGCAGATGAAGCTTTCTTT. The complete variable domain, with remaining parts taken from reference TRBV7-2 and TRBJ1-1, reads GAGVSQSPSNKVTEKGKDVELRCDPISGHTALYWYRQSLGQGLEFLIYFQGNSAPDKSGLPSDRFSAERTGGSVSTLTIQRTQQEDSAVYLCASSLYSGKADEAFFGQGTRLTVV.